What follows is one T cell receptor beta chain and its context. What it binds is not known. The sample is drawn from a study of cytotoxic CD8 clonotypes in ibrutinib-treated CLL. The wider study: Once treatment had gone on for a median of around 11 months, range 6 to 36, response samples were drawn. Each sample contained, on average, approximately 250,000 productive templates and roughly 100,000 productive rearrangements. Study-wide results and limits: Treatment left the uncommon public clonotypes either contracted or stable in frequency.

Libraries of TCR beta were made from around 1.8 micrograms of genomic DNA that came from cryopreserved PBMCs. TCRdb's copy holds only in-frame clones and misses some; the assay was immunoSEQ multiplex PCR. The sample records about 310,000 clones, 80% being singletons. The sequencing here drew on PBMCs, taken before ibrutinib treatment. The sequence came from a human donor with chronic lymphocytic leukemia.

CDR3 DNA: TGTGCCAGCTCACTATCGCCCATAGTCACTGCGAAGACCCAGTACTTC. Translation: CASSLSPIVTAKTQYF. The V and J genes are TRBV18 and TRBJ2-5; D is undetermined. CDR1 is KGHSH, CDR2 LQKENI, per germline. Between the trimmed V and J ends, which lost 4 bases and 6 bases, there was a span of 21 bases. There are 16 residues in the CDR3.